The entry below describes one T cell receptor beta chain. The sample comes from a study of T cell repertoires in cytomegalovirus infection. Background on the study: Public TCR beta signatures provided an indication of both CMV infection and a matching HLA type.

MiXCR, applied by TCRdb to the reads, yields one record per CDR3 protein. In the table there are more than 400,000 distinct CDR3 sequences, about 25% of which are singletons. Deletions cut 10 bases from V and 4 bases from J, with 16 bases between. The CDR3 extends over 13 amino acids. CDR1 and CDR2 from the germline V gene are MDHEN and SYDVKM. Source material: PBMCs. J is TRBJ1-2 and V is TRBV28, with D maybe TRBD1 (6 bases). This receptor was obtained from a human donor in good health (CMV status not recorded). Some clones in this sample may be carry-over from other donors' samples. The CDR3: CAIRTVKGYGYTF. The CDR3 DNA reads TGTGCCATCCGGACAGTCAAAGGCTATGGCTACACCTTC.